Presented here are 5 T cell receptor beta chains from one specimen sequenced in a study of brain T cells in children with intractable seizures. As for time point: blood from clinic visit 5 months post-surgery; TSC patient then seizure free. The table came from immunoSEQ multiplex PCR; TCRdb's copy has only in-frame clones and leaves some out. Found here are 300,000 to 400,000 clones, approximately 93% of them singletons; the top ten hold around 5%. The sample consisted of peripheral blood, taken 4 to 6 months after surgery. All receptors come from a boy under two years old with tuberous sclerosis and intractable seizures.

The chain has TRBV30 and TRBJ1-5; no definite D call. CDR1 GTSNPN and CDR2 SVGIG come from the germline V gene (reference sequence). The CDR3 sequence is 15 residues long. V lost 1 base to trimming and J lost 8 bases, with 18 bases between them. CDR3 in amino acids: CAWSARVGGLEPQHF. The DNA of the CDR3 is TGTGCCTGGAGTGCCCGGGTCGGTGGGTTGGAGCCCCAGCATTTT.

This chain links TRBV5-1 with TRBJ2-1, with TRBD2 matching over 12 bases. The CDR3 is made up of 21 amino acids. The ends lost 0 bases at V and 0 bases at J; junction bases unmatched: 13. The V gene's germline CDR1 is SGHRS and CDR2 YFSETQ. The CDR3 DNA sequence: TGCGCCAGCAGCTTGGTGGGGACTAGCGGGTACCCAATCGGCTCCTACAATGAGCAGTTCTTC. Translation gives CASSLVGTSGYPIGSYNEQFF.

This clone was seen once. The CDR3 loop is CASSQGGQPQHF. CDR3 nucleotide sequence: TGTGCCAGCAGCCAGGGAGGTCAGCCCCAGCATTTT. The chain uses TRBV5-6 and TRBJ1-5; D perhaps matches TRBD1 (5 bases). Trimming pared 4 bases from V and 6 bases from J, leaving 8 bases between. From germline, CDR1 is SGHDT and CDR2 YYEEEE. This CDR3 spans 12 amino acids.

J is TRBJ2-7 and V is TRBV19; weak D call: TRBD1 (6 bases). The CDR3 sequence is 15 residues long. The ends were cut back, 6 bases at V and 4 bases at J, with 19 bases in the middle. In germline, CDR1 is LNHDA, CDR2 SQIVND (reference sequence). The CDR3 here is CASRPAQGGVYEQYF. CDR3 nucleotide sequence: TGTGCCAGTAGACCAGCCCAAGGGGGTGTATACGAGCAGTACTTC.

The CDR3 is CASRQGGSTDTQYF. CDR3 DNA: TGTGCCAGCAGGCAGGGGGGTAGCACAGATACGCAGTATTTT. The chain has TRBV7-9 and TRBJ2-3, with D possibly TRBD1 on 7 matching bases. This CDR3 contains 14 residues. Germline-derived CDR1 and CDR2 are SEHNR and FQNEAQ (reference sequence). Trimming left V 6 bases short and J 0 bases short, with 10 bases between.